These 30 T cell receptor beta chains were sequenced from one sample in a study of blood T cell repertoires in COVID-19. Profiled with immunoSEQ multiplex PCR; TCRdb holds only in-frame clones, not every one. Of 180,000 or so clones listed, approximately 80% are singletons. Sequencing was carried out using PBMCs or T cells enriched from blood (not recorded which). These receptors were taken from a woman aged 55-69 years who had recovered from COVID-19.

The V call is TRBV7-3, the J call TRBJ2-7; 12 bases are a match to TRBD2. CDR1 and CDR2 (germline): SGHTA, FQGTGA. The CDR3 contains 14 residues. J lost 4 bases, V lost 5 bases, and 3 bases had no gene match. The DNA for the CDR3 is TGTGCCAGCAGCGCAACTAGCGGGGGGTACGAGCAGTACTTC. Translated, it gives CASSATSGGYEQYF. Looking up the rest from reference TRBV7-3 and TRBJ2-7 gives the full variable domain: GAGVSQTPSNKVTEKGKYVELRCDPISGHTALYWYRQSLGQGPEFLIYFQGTGAADDSGLPNDRFFAVRPEGSVSTLKIQRTERGDSAVYLCASSATSGGYEQYFGPGTRLTVT.

J is TRBJ2-1 and V is TRBV5-1, with 7 bases identical to TRBD1. This CDR3 comprises 14 residues. Trimming at V came to 1 base and at J to 9 bases, leaving 7 bases not matched to a gene. The germline gives CDR1 SGHRS, CDR2 YFSETQ. CDR3 in DNA: TGCGCCAGCAGCTTGACAGGGGCGGTCGGTGAGCAGTTCTTC. Protein: CASSLTGAVGEQFF.

The chain recombines TRBV10-2 with TRBJ1-6; perhaps TRBD1 as D (6 bases). V gave up 2 bases and J gave up 10 bases, with 12 bases separating them. Germline V lookup: CDR1 WSHSY, CDR2 SAAADI. The CDR3 runs 14 residues. The CDR3 sequence: CASSEVRGRSPLHF. As DNA, the CDR3 is TGCGCCAGCAGTGAGGTCAGGGGACGATCACCCCTCCACTTT.

The genes are TRBV2 and TRBJ2-3, with TRBD2 matching 7 bases. The germline V gene encodes CDR1 SNHLY and CDR2 FYNNEI. This CDR3 is built from 14 residues. J lost 2 bases, V lost 6 bases, and 5 bases had no gene match. In DNA form, the CDR3 reads TGTGCCAGCAGGAGCGGGGCCCCCACAGATACGCAGTATTTT. Translation gives CASRSGAPTDTQYF.

The genes are TRBV30 and TRBJ1-6, with 10 bases lining up with TRBD1. The CDR3 contains 15 residues. Germline CDR1 is GTSNPN and CDR2 is SVGIG (reference sequence). The junction had 3 bases not matched to a gene; V was cut back by 0 bases and J by 7 bases. The CDR3 loop is CAWSVSGQGNSPLHF. CDR3 in DNA: TGTGCCTGGAGTGTATCGGGACAGGGGAATTCACCCCTCCACTTT.

J is TRBJ2-7 and V is TRBV10-3, with D possibly matching TRBD1 (6 bases). CDR3 length: 14 residues. Germline loops: CDR1 ENHRY, CDR2 SYGVKD. Trimming removed 4 bases from V and 5 bases from J, with 15 bases in between. CDR3 region: CAISGGPGSHEQYF. The CDR3 DNA reads as TGTGCCATCAGTGGGGGGCCCGGTAGCCACGAGCAGTACTTC.

The CDR3 nucleotides are TGTGCCAGCAGTGAAGCGCGGGTATCGACCACTGAAGCTTTCTTT. It specifies CASSEARVSTTEAFF. The V call is TRBV2, the J call TRBJ1-1, with no clear D. V was trimmed by 0 bases and J by 4 bases, leaving 12 bases between them. Per germline, CDR1 SNHLY and CDR2 FYNNEI. The CDR3 runs to 15 residues.

This sequence joins TRBV6-5 and TRBJ1-2, with D possibly matching TRBD1 (5 bases). Trimming removed 2 bases at V and 0 bases at J, with 7 bases between. From germline, CDR1 is MNHEY and CDR2 SVGAGI. The length of the CDR3 is 14 residues. CDR3 DNA sequence: TGTGCCAGCAGTTACGGGGCTTCTAACTATGGCTACACCTTC. Its translation is CASSYGASNYGYTF.

The genes are TRBV2 and TRBJ2-5; 10 bases align to TRBD1. Trimming removed 6 bases from V and 5 bases from J; junction bases left unmatched: 6. Germline V lookup: CDR1 SNHLY, CDR2 FYNNEI. The CDR3 covers 14 residues. CDR3 in DNA: TGTGCCAGCAGCTTCGGACAGGGGGGGGAGACCCAGTACTTC. It codes for CASSFGQGGETQYF.

The V gene is TRBV10-2, the J gene TRBJ1-1, with D maybe TRBD1 (5 bases). V lost 4 bases and J lost 4, with 13 bases in between. The CDR3 has 14 residues. Germline lookup yields CDR1 WSHSY and CDR2 SAAADI. CDR3 sequence reads: CASSAYGGGTEAFF. Here the CDR3 DNA reads TGCGCCAGCAGTGCTTACGGGGGGGGCACTGAAGCTTTCTTT.

The CDR3 nucleotides are TGTGCCAGCAGTTTGGAGGGGTTCGGGCATCAGCCCCAGCATTTT. Protein sequence: CASSLEGFGHQPQHF. This chain uses TRBV27 with TRBJ1-5, with a possible D match to TRBD1 (5 bases). The CDR3 length is 15 residues. V was pared by 3 bases and J by 5 bases, with 14 bases between. Germline CDR1 reads MNHEY; CDR2 reads SMNVEV (reference sequence).

The genes are TRBV11-1 and TRBJ1-3, with D perhaps TRBD1 (5 bases). Trimming pared 5 bases from V and 9 bases from J, leaving 17 bases between. This CDR3 is 14 amino acids long. The germline CDR1 and CDR2 sequences are SGHAT and FQDESV (reference sequence). CDR3: CASSPRTREATIYF. The CDR3 DNA is TGTGCCAGCAGCCCGAGGACAAGGGAGGCCACCATATATTTT.

This clone occurred once. J is TRBJ2-6 and V is TRBV27; D is possibly TRBD2 (5 bases). The V gene lost 7 bases and the J gene lost 4 bases, with 26 bases spanning the gap. The CDR3 has 19 amino acids. CDR1 and CDR2 from the germline V gene are MNHEY and SMNVEV (reference sequence). CDR3 region: CASKTLRETNLGGANVLTF. CDR3 nucleotides: TGTGCCAGCAAAACACTCCGGGAAACAAACCTCGGAGGGGCCAACGTCCTGACTTTC. Complete variable domain (other parts from reference TRBV27 and TRBJ2-6): EAQVTQNPRYLITVTGKKLTVTCSQNMNHEYMSWYRQDPGLGLRQIYYSMNVEVTDKGDVPEGYKVSRKEKRNFPLILESPSPNQTSLYFCASKTLRETNLGGANVLTFGAGSRLTVL.

This clone was found a few times. The chain couples TRBV7-8 to TRBJ2-1; 11 nucleotides align to TRBD2. V lost 4 bases to trimming and J lost 5 bases; unmatched junction nucleotides: 1. Germline loops: CDR1 SGHVS, CDR2 FQNEAQ. The CDR3 has 14 amino acids. CDR3 region: CASSSGLADNEQFF. Here the CDR3 DNA reads TGTGCCAGCAGCTCGGGACTAGCGGACAATGAGCAGTTCTTC. The full variable domain, in which reference TRBV7-8 and TRBJ2-1 provide the parts outside the CDR3, is GAGVSQSPRYKVAKRGQDVALRCDPISGHVSLFWYQQALGQGPEFLTYFQNEAQLDKSGLPSDRFFAERPEGSVSTLKIQRTQQEDSAVYLCASSSGLADNEQFFGPGTRLTVL.

The rearrangement joins TRBV30 to TRBJ1-2; tentatively, D is TRBD1 (5 bases). The CDR3 is 12 residues long. V lost 6 bases, J lost 4 bases, and 12 bases lay in between. From germline, CDR1 is GTSNPN and CDR2 SVGIG (reference sequence). CDR3 nucleotides: TGTGCCTGCGTGTCGGGGGGCTATGGCTACACCTTC. This sequence encodes CACVSGGYGYTF.

The rearrangement links TRBV4-2 to TRBJ1-1; D unresolved. The CDR3 loop spans 13 amino acids. Trimming took off 4 bases at V and 5 bases at J, with 11 bases between the two ends. Germline values: CDR1 LGHNA, CDR2 YNFKEQ. Written as DNA, the CDR3 is TGTGCCAGCAGCCGGGCAGGAGGTACTGAAGCTTTCTTT. Amino acids: CASSRAGGTEAFF.

This chain connects TRBV12-3 or TRBV12-4 to TRBJ1-2, with 7 bases lining up with TRBD1. CDR3 size: 11 residues. J lost 8 bases, V lost 9 bases, and 6 bases had no gene match. The CDR3 region is CASSGGRGYTF. The CDR3 coding sequence is TGTGCCAGTTCAGGGGGACGGGGCTACACCTTC.

This CDR3 reads CASSPTGAKETQYF. CDR3 nucleotide sequence: TGTGCCAGTAGCCCGACAGGGGCAAAAGAGACCCAGTACTTC. This rearrangement joins TRBV19 to TRBJ2-5, with 8 bases lining up with TRBD1. This CDR3 has 14 amino acids. J gave up 3 bases and V 6 bases, and 6 bases lay outside the gene matches. The germline CDR1 and CDR2 sequences are LNHDA and SQIVND (reference sequence).

In its sample, this clone was seen once. The chain employs TRBV20-1 and TRBJ1-3, with 7 bases identical to TRBD1. The CDR3 contains 16 residues. The ends lost 3 bases at V and 2 bases at J; junction bases unmatched: 10. Looked up from germline, CDR1 is DFQATT and CDR2 is SNEGSKA (reference sequence). The CDR3 DNA reads as TGCAGTGCTAGTACAGGGGATTATGCTCCTGGAAACACCATATATTTT. Encoded protein: CSASTGDYAPGNTIYF.

This clone was counted once. The genes are TRBV10-3 and TRBJ2-2; D gene uncertain. CDR1 and CDR2 (germline): ENHRY, SYGVKD. The CDR3 sequence is 13 residues long. Trimming cost V 6 bases and J 3 bases, with 8 bases left between them. The DNA of the CDR3 is TGTGCCATCAGGGCCCGGGACACCGGGGAGCTGTTTTTT. This sequence encodes CAIRARDTGELFF.

The chain employs TRBV29-1 and TRBJ1-2; 8 positions agree with TRBD1. In germline, CDR1 is SQVTM, CDR2 ANQGSEA. CDR3 length equals 14 residues. V lost 2 bases to trimming and J lost 2 bases; unmatched junction nucleotides: 4. The CDR3 is CSVESQGANYGYTF. CDR3 nucleotides: TGCAGCGTTGAATCGCAGGGGGCGAACTATGGCTACACCTTC.

V usage is TRBV12-5 and J usage is TRBJ1-1; D is unresolved. Germline V gene sequence: CDR1 LGHNT, CDR2 FRNRAP. The CDR3 is 13 residues long. The germline V and J ends were trimmed by 3 bases and 3 bases, with 8 bases remaining between them. The CDR3 loop is CASGFSGYTEAFF. Written as DNA, the CDR3 is TGTGCTAGTGGTTTCTCGGGGTACACTGAAGCTTTCTTT. The whole variable domain, filled in from reference TRBV12-5 and TRBJ1-1, reads DARVTQTPRHKVTEMGQEVTMRCQPILGHNTVFWYRQTMMQGLELLAYFRNRAPLDDSGMPKDRFSAEMPDATLATLKIQPSEPRDSAVYFCASGFSGYTEAFFGQGTRLTVV.

This chain links TRBV5-1 with TRBJ1-2, with 12 bases lining up with TRBD1. Trimming cost V 4 bases and J 8 bases; bases outside gene matches: 9. The CDR3 consists of 15 residues. Germline values: CDR1 SGHRS, CDR2 YFSETQ. CDR3 nucleotide sequence: TGCGCCAGCAGCATCAACCGGGACAGGGGGCCAGGCTACACCTTC. Its translation is CASSINRDRGPGYTF.

The chain has TRBV6-1 and TRBJ2-3, with 8 bases lining up with TRBD2. The CDR3 runs to 15 residues. The V gene end was trimmed by 2 bases and the J gene end by 4 bases; junction bases not matched to a gene: 5. From germline, CDR1 is MNHNS and CDR2 SASEGT. CDR3 DNA sequence: TGTGCCAGCAGTGAATTTGCGGGGGGCCCAGATACGCAGTATTTT. Translating gives CASSEFAGGPDTQYF.

The genes are TRBV5-4 and TRBJ1-2; a possible D gene is TRBD1 (6 bases). Looked up from germline, CDR1 is SGHNT and CDR2 is YYREEE (reference sequence). Trimming stripped 0 bases from V and 0 bases from J, with 12 bases between. This CDR3 has 16 residues. The CDR3 bases are TGTGCCAGCAGCTTGGGTTTCTCAGGGGCTAACTATGGCTACACCTTC. Protein product: CASSLGFSGANYGYTF.

This clone showed up just once. The V and J genes are TRBV2 and TRBJ1-3, with unresolved D. The germline gives CDR1 SNHLY, CDR2 FYNNEI. Trimming pared 4 bases from V and 9 bases from J, leaving 22 bases between. The CDR3 extends over 16 amino acids. CDR3 protein: CASSVGGGGGIATIYF. The CDR3 DNA is TGTGCCAGCAGTGTGGGCGGAGGCGGTGGAATCGCCACCATATATTTT. Variable domain in full (rest from reference TRBV2 and TRBJ1-3): EPEVTQTPSHQVTQMGQEVILRCVPISNHLYFYWYRQILGQKVEFLVSFYNNEISEKSEIFDDQFSVERPDGSNFTLKIRSTKLEDSAMYFCASSVGGGGGIATIYFGEGSWLTVV.

V and J are TRBV3-1 (or the pseudogene TRBV3-2) and TRBJ1-1, with D possibly being TRBD1 (6 bases). Germline V gene sequence: CDR1 LGHDT, CDR2 YNNKEL (reference sequence). The CDR3 covers 13 residues. V lost 6 bases and J 3 bases, leaving 11 bases between the germline ends. Written as DNA, the CDR3 is TGTGCCAGCAGTCCACAGGGTTACACTGAAGCTTTCTTT. Translation: CASSPQGYTEAFF.

The chain recombines TRBV4-1 with TRBJ2-1; TRBD2 matches 9 bases. The CDR3 sequence is 17 residues long. The ends lost 3 bases at V and 1 base at J; junction bases unmatched: 7. Germline V gene data show CDR1 as MGHRA and CDR2 as YSYEKL. The CDR3 DNA follows: TGCGCCAGCAGCCAGGTACCGGGACTAGCATCCTACAATGAGCAGTTCTTC. This sequence encodes CASSQVPGLASYNEQFF.

V usage is TRBV7-8 and J usage is TRBJ1-5; D remains ambiguous. This CDR3 has 16 amino acids. V was shortened by 2 bases and J by 4 bases, with 15 bases between the two germline ends. CDR1 SGHVS and CDR2 FQNEAQ come from the germline V gene. The CDR3 DNA reads TGTGCCAGCAGCTTAACCACAGATTTAAGGAATCAGCCCCAGCATTTT. Translation gives CASSLTTDLRNQPQHF.

The chain has TRBV2 and TRBJ1-4; 9 bases map to TRBD1. Trimming took 6 bases from V and 5 from J; bases not matched to a gene: 4. CDR1 SNHLY and CDR2 FYNNEI come from the germline V gene. This CDR3 is 14 amino acids long. Written as DNA, the CDR3 is TGTGCCAGCAGGACAGGGGGGACAAATGAAAAACTGTTTTTT. It encodes CASRTGGTNEKLFF.